A single sample gave rise to the 15 T cell receptor beta chains below, sequenced in a study of vaccination and CD4 T cells after COVID-19. Their antigen targets remain unknown. The study sequenced cultured CD4+ T cell DNA using the Oncomine TCR Beta short-read assay. From the PCR reads, TCRdb called clonotypes with MiXCR, one entry per CDR3 protein. The table lists about 20,000 distinct CDR3 sequences, 50% of them singletons, with 6.5% in the top ten. Treatment defined: approximately 9-day PBMC culture with coronavirus spike peptide pools or control peptides (ViraFEST assay). Sequenced input: CD4+ T cells from blood, cultured in vitro. The source is a human donor who had recovered from COVID-19.

The chain links TRBV20-1 to TRBJ2-7; the match to TRBD1 covers 11 bases. V gave up 5 bases and J gave up 7 bases; unmatched junction bases: 13. The CDR3 loop spans 15 amino acids. Germline CDR1 reads DFQATT; CDR2 reads SNEGSKA (reference sequence). CDR3 nucleotide sequence: TGCAGTGCTTTTCTCCCGGGACAGGGGGAAGGTGAGCAGTACTTC. Protein: CSAFLPGQGEGEQYF.

The gene calls are TRBV7-9 and TRBJ2-7; D is ambiguous. Germline values: CDR1 SEHNR, CDR2 FQNEAQ (reference sequence). The V end lost 5 bases, the J end lost 1 base, and 9 bases lay between the germline ends. This CDR3 spans 13 amino acids. The CDR3 sequence: CASSPPESYEQYF. CDR3 coding DNA: TGTGCCAGCAGCCCCCCTGAGTCCTACGAGCAGTACTTC.

The V and J genes are TRBV20-1 and TRBJ2-7; D might be TRBD2 (6 bases). The V gene's germline CDR1 is DFQATT and CDR2 SNEGSKA (reference sequence). Between the trimmed V and J ends, which lost 6 bases and 3 bases, there was a span of 18 bases. There are 14 residues in the CDR3. The CDR3 is CSATWGLPGYEQYF. Written as DNA, the CDR3 is TGCAGTGCGACCTGGGGACTCCCTGGCTACGAGCAGTACTTC.

The chain couples TRBV3-1 to TRBJ1-1, with 9 nucleotides matching TRBD1. The CDR3 contains 15 residues. In germline, CDR1 is LGHDT, CDR2 YNNKEL (reference sequence). Germline trimming cut 5 bases from V and 5 bases from J; bases unmatched to any gene: 9. CDR3 nucleotide sequence: TGTGCCAGCAGCTACCCGGGACAGGGTATTACTGAAGCTTTCTTT. Its protein is CASSYPGQGITEAFF.

This clonotype was found a few times. The chain employs TRBV6-2 or TRBV6-3 and TRBJ2-7, with 9 nucleotides matching TRBD1. The V segment lost 2 bases and the J segment 3 bases; nucleotides outside the gene matches: 5. The CDR3 covers 15 residues. The V gene's germline CDR1 is MNHEY and CDR2 SVGEGT. Here the CDR3 reads CASSYGTGNLYEQYF. In DNA, the CDR3 is TGTGCCAGCAGTTACGGGACAGGGAACCTCTACGAGCAGTACTTC.

The rearrangement joins TRBV6-1 to TRBJ1-5, with TRBD1 as a possible D gene (5 bases). Germline V CDR1 and CDR2: MNHNS, SASEGT. The CDR3 runs 14 residues. V was clipped by 5 bases and J by 6 bases, with 14 bases between them. CDR3 DNA sequence: TGTGCCAGCAGTCAGGGACGTGCTGGTCAGCCCCAGCATTTT. Translating it yields CASSQGRAGQPQHF.

The genes are TRBV18 and TRBJ1-1, with a weak D call TRBD1 (6 bases). CDR1 and CDR2 (germline): KGHSH, LQKENI. CDR3 length equals 17 residues. Trimming pared 6 bases from V and 0 bases from J, leaving 20 bases between. The DNA of the CDR3 is TGTGCCAGCTCCCGCGGGGAGGGGACACTCATGAACACTGAAGCTTTCTTT. This encodes CASSRGEGTLMNTEAFF.

This clonotype was seen a few times. J is TRBJ2-3 and V is TRBV27; 8 nucleotides agree with TRBD1. Germline V gene sequence: CDR1 MNHEY, CDR2 SMNVEV (reference sequence). This CDR3 is 14 amino acids long. V was pared by 7 bases and J by 5 bases, with 8 bases of the junction left unmatched. The CDR3 region is CASTPGQEIDTQYF. The DNA of the CDR3 is TGTGCCAGCACTCCGGGACAGGAAATAGATACGCAGTATTTT.

The rearrangement uses TRBV9 and TRBJ1-2; D unresolved. This CDR3 has 14 amino acids. Looked up from germline, CDR1 is SGDLS and CDR2 is YYNGEE. The V and J ends lost 0 bases and 7 bases respectively, with 13 bases between them. The DNA of the CDR3 is TGTGCCAGCAGCGTAGGACTTCACCCTTCTGGCTACACCTTC. Translation: CASSVGLHPSGYTF.

The chain links TRBV27 to TRBJ1-5; TRBD1 matches 10 bases. The germline CDR1 and CDR2 sequences are MNHEY and SMNVEV (reference sequence). V was pared by 7 bases and J by 6 bases, with 9 bases of the junction left unmatched. The CDR3 is made up of 15 amino acids. CDR3 sequence: CASNPGQGRRQPQHF. DNA of the CDR3: TGTGCCAGCAATCCGGGACAGGGGCGACGTCAGCCCCAGCATTTT.

The genes are TRBV18 and TRBJ1-5, with D possibly being TRBD1 (5 bases). The germline CDR1 and CDR2 sequences are KGHSH and LQKENI. Trimming shortened V by 5 bases and J by 6 bases, and 17 bases separated the two germline ends. The CDR3 loop spans 15 amino acids. The CDR3 DNA is TGTGCCAGCTCAACGACAGAGGGATCGGGTCAGCCCCAGCATTTT. Protein sequence: CASSTTEGSGQPQHF.

The chain is built from TRBV12-3 or TRBV12-4 and TRBJ1-2, with D possibly TRBD1 on 5 matching bases. Trimming removed 7 bases from V and 3 bases from J, with 12 bases in between. CDR3 length: 13 amino acids. CDR3 DNA: TGTGCCAGCAAGGGGCAGGCGCACTATGGCTACACCTTC. As protein: CASKGQAHYGYTF.

The gene calls are TRBV28 and TRBJ1-1; D gene unclear. The V and J ends lost 3 bases and 1 base respectively, with 6 bases between them. This CDR3 spans 13 amino acids. Germline V CDR1 and CDR2: MDHEN, SYDVKM. CDR3 coding DNA: TGTGCCAGCAGTTTGCCGGGGAACACTGAAGCTTTCTTT. Amino acid sequence: CASSLPGNTEAFF.

This clonotype was observed a handful of times. V and J are TRBV18 and TRBJ1-2; 7 bases are shared with TRBD1. Trimming removed 0 bases from V and 4 bases from J; junction bases left unmatched: 5. This CDR3 spans 15 amino acids. Germline CDR1 and CDR2: KGHSH and LQKENI. The CDR3 sequence: CASSPPNRGRYGYTF. For the CDR3, the DNA is TGTGCCAGCTCACCACCGAACAGGGGCCGCTATGGCTACACCTTC. The full variable domain, its missing parts supplied by reference TRBV18 and TRBJ1-2, is NAGVMQNPRHLVRRRGQEARLRCSPMKGHSHVYWYRQLPEEGLKFMVYLQKENIIDESGMPKERFSAEFPKEGPSILRIQQVVRGDSAAYFCASSPPNRGRYGYTFGSGTRLTVV.

The V gene is TRBV20-1, the J gene TRBJ2-1; D not certain. The CDR3 length is 12 residues. Trimming pared 7 bases from V and 7 bases from J, leaving 14 bases between. Germline CDR1 reads DFQATT; CDR2 reads SNEGSKA (reference sequence). The CDR3 sequence is CSGPDDRNEQFF. DNA of the CDR3: TGCAGTGGCCCGGACGATCGAAATGAGCAGTTCTTC.